This TCR beta chain stems from a study of beta chain features in type 1 diabetes (dated by TCRdb to the late 2010s). Concerning the study at large: Mean age, gender distribution, total cell number and subset yield did not differ between patients and healthy donors. A total of just under 110,000,000 sorted cells were examined across all samples, and RNA yield correlated strongly with the number of cells per subset. The study compared TCRB repertoires of sorted circulating CD4+ T cell subsets between recently diagnosed type 1 diabetes patients and matched healthy donors. Regulatory and stem cell-like memory subsets were isolated from only 8 patients and about eight healthy donors, whereas naive and central memory subsets came from all 30 or so donors.

The paper as a whole reports these results and caveats: At VDJ recombination sites, patients with type 1 diabetes made fewer insertions and deleted more nucleotides, a pattern implying thymic rearrangement abnormalities. Type 1 diabetes patients showed a moderate but significant shortening of TCRB CDR3 length in all four CD4+ subsets. The naive, central memory and regulatory TCRB repertoires appeared to resemble one another more closely among patients than among healthy donors. Because cDNA was sequenced instead of genomic DNA, highly expressing activated cells could be over-represented, though the groups showed no difference in activation or CD3 levels. Only small numbers of individuals were included in the HLA sub-analyses, which left unresolved whether HLA type had any influence on TCRB rearrangement. Shorter templates might be favored by PCR, yet because patient and control samples were amplified and corrected together, any such skew would affect both groups equally.

From each donor, a single peripheral blood sample of around 120 mL on average was drawn into heparinised tubes. Using a panel that included CD45RO, CCR7, CD25, CD127, CD95 and CD27, naive, central memory, regulatory and stem cell-like memory CD4+ T cells were sorted on a BD FACSAria II. All sorted populations exceeded 95% purity. PBMCs were isolated immediately by Lymphoprep density gradient centrifugation and stained directly without culture. Samples were stained and sorted in pairs, with one healthy donor and one patient per experiment, so that batch effects were minimized. The entire isolated RNA was reverse transcribed using the High Capacity cDNA Reverse Transcription Kit, and thus expressed TCRB transcripts were sequenced. Naive, central memory and regulatory T cell samples underwent deep immunoSEQ sequencing, averaging around 3.7 million total reads per sample. Sorted cells were lysed in RLT buffer, and RNA was extracted using DNase-treated RNeasy Micro or Mini kits according to cell number. Each cell subset was processed on its own to prevent cross-contamination, while patient and healthy donor samples were processed together. Using the immunoSEQ multiplex PCR, TCRB sequences were amplified from cDNA into 87-bp fragments spanning the CDR3 region. Amplicons were sequenced on the Illumina HiSeq platform. Regarding the original processing steps: PCR bias was computationally corrected using synthetic template baselines, reads within Hamming distance 2 were collapsed, and singletons that could not be merged were discarded. Reads were aligned to IMGT to assign V, D and J genes, CDR3 length, and insertions or deletions at six rearrangement sites. Within each subset, clonotype counts were normalized to sorted cell number, and only after that were true diversity and Gini coefficients computed with the tcR R package. The overlap coefficient, calculated on TCRB nucleotide sequences, was used to measure repertoire sharing. Out-of-frame TCRB sequences from naive cells were analyzed to stand in for the pre-selection repertoire. TCRdb carries this immuneACCESS record with in-frame sequences only. Its versions omit some clonotypes, under half of them owing to an unresolved V gene in the studies checked, with the rest unexplained. D and trimming were read from the DNA, whereas the V and J calls and clone size are those reported in that table. Within this sample are roughly 380,000 clones, with around a fifth of them counted one time only. Approximately 0.043% of the sample belongs to the ten largest clones.

As concerns this clone: It lacks a known antigen. Within one base of it there is no much larger clone, and no base qualities were kept. The same CDR3 also results from other DNA sequences found in this sample.

V was cut back by 0 bases and J by 0 bases, leaving a gap of 5 bases between them. The CDR3 numbers 14 residues from cysteine through phenylalanine. This entry keeps only the CDR3 DNA: 42 bases, framed from base 1. CDR1 and CDR2, per the germline V gene, are SGDLS and YYNGEE. The sequence joins TRBV9 to TRBJ2-3; the D gene cannot be resolved reliably. The clonotype originates from a woman between 18 and 29 years old in good health. Sequencing input: naive CD4+ T cells from blood. According to the study, the label for this sample's cell subset or site signals: true naive CD4+ T cells. The nucleotide sequence is TGTGCCAGCAGCGTAGATCCTAGCACAGATACGCAGTATTTT. This translates into CASSVDPSTDTQYF. When the CDR3 is completed using the reference TRBV9 and TRBJ2-3 genes on either side, the full variable domain is DSGVTQTPKHLITATGQRVTLRCSPRSGDLSVYWYQQSLDQGLQFLIQYYNGEERAKGNILERFSAQQFPDLHSELNLSSLELGDSALYFCASSVDPSTDTQYFGPGTRLTVL.